This passage covers 32 T cell receptor beta chains from one sample sequenced in a study of tumor-infiltrating lymphocytes in primary liver carcinoma. RNA isolated from unsorted whole blood supplied the blood RNA, with germline DNA also extracted. With around 490 ng total RNA as template and a constant-region primer, TCR beta cDNA was made. Three nested multiplex PCR rounds, a slightly modified ARM-PCR, produced the libraries for TCR beta. TRBV1-TRBV30 forward primers paired with a C-beta reverse primer were used in the first two PCR rounds, which ran roughly 9 cycles each. One entry per CDR3 protein, called by TCRdb with MiXCR from the multiplex PCR reads. The data show just over 300,000 distinct CDR3 sequences, about 50% seen once. The material sequenced was peripheral blood. These receptors were obtained from a woman in her twenties or thirties with primary liver carcinoma and hepatitis B virus infection.

The chain joins TRBV7-9 to TRBJ2-3; TRBD1 might be the D (5 bases). The CDR3 consists of 16 residues. Germline V lookup: CDR1 SEHNR, CDR2 FQNEAQ (reference sequence). The V end lost 5 bases, the J end lost 0 bases, and 15 bases lay between the germline ends. The CDR3 sequence: CASSHRQLPSTDTQYF. CDR3 sequence (DNA): TGTGCCAGCAGCCATCGACAGCTTCCTAGCACAGATACGCAGTATTTT.

A note on this clonotype: At one boundary the junction diverges from the germline segment, which might be a read error. The chain carries TRBV11-2 and TRBJ2-5; the D gene could be TRBD1 or TRBD2 (5 bases each). Germline-derived CDR1 and CDR2 are SGHAT and FQNNGV. The CDR3 loop spans 14 amino acids. The CDR3 DNA sequence: TGTGCCAGCAGCTCTGGGACCCCGAGGGAGACCCAGAACTTC. This translates into CASSSGTPRETQNF. The whole variable domain, filled in from reference TRBV11-2 and TRBJ2-5, reads EAGVAQSPRYKIIEKRQSVAFWCNPISGHATLYWYQQILGQGPKLLIQFQNNGVVDDSQLPKDRFSAERLKGVDSTLKIQPAKLEDSAVYLCASSSGTPRETQNFGPGTRLLVL.

V and J are TRBV6-2 or TRBV6-3 and TRBJ2-3, with D possibly TRBD2 on 5 matching bases. The CDR3 length is 14 residues. Germline V gene data show CDR1 as MNHEY and CDR2 as SVGEGT. Trimming cost V 8 bases and J 8 bases, with 20 bases left between them. Written as DNA, the CDR3 is TGTGCCAGCTCGGTAGGACTCGCGTCCGTTACGCAGTATTTT. This gives the protein CASSVGLASVTQYF.

Remarks on this clonotype: A single base separates this from a much larger clone, so it may be a read error. The V and J genes are TRBV6-6 and TRBJ1-2, with D possibly matching TRBD1 (6 bases). From germline, CDR1 is MNHNY and CDR2 SVGAGI (reference sequence). The CDR3 has 18 residues. DNA of the CDR3: TGTGCCAACAGTTACTCGACAGGAGAAGGAGCCAACCACTATGGCTACACCTTC. Its protein is CANSYSTGEGANHYGYTF.

This clonotype was observed a few times. A much more abundant neighbour one base away suggests this may be a read error. The V and J genes are TRBV11-2 and TRBJ2-1, with TRBD2 identical over 8 bases. The CDR3 runs to 13 residues. With 6 bases clipped from V and 7 bases from J, the junction kept 5 bases outside the gene matches. Germline-derived CDR1 and CDR2 are SGHAT and FQNNGV. CDR3 sequence: CASRGLGVNEQFF. For the CDR3, the DNA is TGTGCCAGCAGGGGACTAGGAGTGAATGAGCAGTTCTTC.

This clonotype was seen a few times. V usage is TRBV10-3 and J usage is TRBJ1-1, with TRBD1 as a possible D gene (5 bases). Deletions cut 2 bases from V and 3 bases from J, with 10 bases between. The CDR3 contains 14 residues. The V gene's germline CDR1 is ENHRY and CDR2 SYGVKD. The chain's CDR3 is CAISENGADTEAFF. CDR3 coding DNA: TGTGCCATCAGTGAGAATGGGGCTGACACTGAAGCTTTCTTT.

Regarding this clonotype: This clone may be a read error of a much larger clone one base away. The CDR3 does not end in the conserved phenylalanine or tryptophan, so this is likely a read error. CDR3 loop: CASSLGASRYNEQFS. CDR3 bases: TGTGCCAGCAGTCTTGGGGCTTCTCGTTACAATGAGCAGTTCTCC. The gene calls are TRBV12-3 or TRBV12-4 and TRBJ2-1, with D perhaps TRBD1 (5 bases). The V end was cut by 5 bases, the J end by 4 bases, with 15 bases between. The CDR3 contains 15 residues.

The chain has TRBV6-2 or TRBV6-3 and TRBJ2-2, with TRBD2 matching over 12 bases. The CDR3 totals 16 residues. Germline V gene sequence: CDR1 MNHEY, CDR2 SVGEGT. V shed 5 bases, J shed 5 bases, and the junction held 6 bases outside the gene matches. The CDR3 region has the DNA TGTGCCAGCAGTAAAACTAGCGGGAGGAGGACCGGGGAGCTGTTTTTT. It encodes CASSKTSGRRTGELFF.

This chain uses TRBV6-2 or TRBV6-3 with TRBJ2-1; 10 bases match TRBD2. Unmatched junction bases numbered 15, after V lost 5 bases and J lost 14 bases. The CDR3 totals 15 residues. Germline V gives CDR1 MNHEY, CDR2 SVGEGT. CDR3 nucleotide sequence: TGTGCCAGCAGTCGTGATGGGACTAGCGCGAGAGAGGAGTTCTTC. Its protein product is CASSRDGTSAREEFF.

As to this clonotype: One end of the junction varies from germline; a read error may be responsible. The chain uses TRBV29-1 and TRBJ2-2, with a weak D call TRBD2 (6 bases). CDR3 size: 11 residues. The germline CDR1 and CDR2 sequences are SQVTM and ANQGSEA. Here the CDR3 DNA reads TGCAGCGTTGTCGGGTGGGGGGAACTGCTTTTT. Its translation: CSVVGWGELLF.

This chain links TRBV6-2 or TRBV6-3 with TRBJ2-5, with D uncertain. CDR3 length equals 14 residues. From germline, CDR1 is MNHEY and CDR2 SVGEGT. The germline V and J ends were trimmed by 2 bases and 0 bases, with 7 bases remaining between them. In DNA form, the CDR3 reads TGTGCCAGCAGTTACGAGGTAAACCAAGAGACCCAGTACTTC. Translation gives CASSYEVNQETQYF.

This clonotype was counted between two and nine times. The CDR3 DNA reads TGTGCCAGCAGCACACCTTACGCGGGAGGGGGGGATGAGCAGTTCTTC. Its protein product is CASSTPYAGGGDEQFF. The chain uses TRBV6-2 or TRBV6-3 and TRBJ2-1; the match to TRBD2 covers 9 bases. The V and J ends lost 6 bases and 8 bases, in that order; junction bases with no gene match: 14. The CDR3 sequence is 16 residues long. The germline CDR1 and CDR2 sequences are MNHEY and SVGEGT.

This chain links TRBV4-3 with TRBJ2-3; 10 bases align to TRBD2. The V and J ends lost 4 bases and 0 bases, in that order; junction bases with no gene match: 13. Germline-derived CDR1 and CDR2 are LGHNA and YSLEER. The CDR3 is made up of 19 amino acids. The CDR3 DNA reads as TGCGCCAGCAGCCCGGGACTAGCGTATCTCACTCATAGCACAGATACGCAGTATTTT. Amino acid sequence: CASSPGLAYLTHSTDTQYF.

As to this clonotype: With a much larger clone just one base away, this may be a read error. The chain carries TRBV14 and TRBJ2-5, with D perhaps matching TRBD2 (7 bases). The V end lost 4 bases, the J end lost 2 bases, and 14 bases lay between the germline ends. Germline V lookup: CDR1 SGHDN, CDR2 FVKESK. The CDR3 covers 15 residues. CDR3 nucleotides: TGTGCCAGCAGCCGAGACAGGCGGGAGCAAGAGACCCAGTACTTC. Translation: CASSRDRREQETQYF.

This clonotype was detected many times. V gene TRBV6-5 combines with J gene TRBJ2-7, with a weak D call TRBD2 (5 bases). The germline V gene has CDR1 MNHEY and CDR2 SVGAGI. The CDR3 loop spans 14 amino acids. The V and J ends lost 3 bases and 6 bases respectively, with 15 bases between them. The CDR3 DNA reads as TGTGCCAGCAGTTATTACCGAACTAGTTCCGAGCAGTACTTC. Translation gives CASSYYRTSSEQYF.

To note about this clonotype: A much larger clone lies a single base off, so this may be a read error. This rearrangement joins TRBV6-1 to TRBJ2-7; D remains ambiguous. Germline V gene lookup returns CDR1 MNHNS and CDR2 SASEGT. Trimming took off 6 bases at V and 3 bases at J, with 15 bases between the two ends. The CDR3 totals 14 residues. The CDR3 DNA sequence: TGTGCCAGCAGAGTGCGAGCACAAAACTACGAGCAGTACTTC. It is translated as CASRVRAQNYEQYF.

This clonotype was seen more than once but under ten times. The CDR3 region has the DNA TGTGCCAGCAGCTCTGGACTAGCGGCGCAGTATTTT. Translated: CASSSGLAAQYF. V and J are TRBV5-6 and TRBJ2-3, with 10 bases fitting TRBD2. The CDR3 sequence is 12 residues long. Trimming removed 3 bases from V and 10 bases from J; junction bases left unmatched: 2. CDR1 SGHDT and CDR2 YYEEEE come from the germline V gene.

V is TRBV7-3 and J is TRBJ1-3, with 10 nucleotides matching TRBD1. J was trimmed by 4 bases and V by 4 bases; bases with no gene match: 7. There are 16 residues in the CDR3. Germline CDR1 reads SGHTA; CDR2 reads FQGTGA. CDR3 residues: CASSSSGTGAGNTIYF. In DNA form, the CDR3 reads TGTGCCAGCAGCTCCTCCGGGACAGGGGCCGGAAACACCATATATTTT. Full variable domain (missing parts from reference TRBV7-3 and TRBJ1-3): GAGVSQTPSNKVTEKGKYVELRCDPISGHTALYWYRQSLGQGPEFLIYFQGTGAADDSGLPNDRFFAVRPEGSVSTLKIQRTERGDSAVYLCASSSSGTGAGNTIYFGEGSWLTVV.

The chain employs TRBV12-3 or TRBV12-4 and TRBJ1-5; D might be TRBD1 (6 bases). This CDR3 region has 14 residues. V lost 6 bases, J lost 5 bases, and 14 bases lay in between. DNA for the CDR3: TGTGCCAGCAGGAGGGGGACAAGGGATCAGCCCCAGCATTTT. Its protein is CASRRGTRDQPQHF.

In the case of this clonotype: A read error may explain this, as a much larger clone is one base away. This chain connects TRBV29-1 to TRBJ2-1; 7 bases map to TRBD2. Unmatched junction bases numbered 13, after V lost 5 bases and J lost 12 bases. The germline CDR1 and CDR2 sequences are SQVTM and ANQGSEA. The CDR3 sequence is 13 residues long. This CDR3 is CSVSGTPEDGQFF. The CDR3 nucleotides read TGCAGCGTTAGCGGGACCCCCGAGGATGGGCAGTTCTTC.

The chain recombines TRBV18 with TRBJ1-5; 9 nucleotides line up with TRBD1. V trimming: 1 base; J trimming: 0 bases; junction bases outside the gene matches: 16. This CDR3 region has 21 residues. Germline values: CDR1 KGHSH, CDR2 LQKENI. This chain's CDR3 is CASSPRRVLQGAMDSNQPQHF. In nucleotides, the CDR3 is TGTGCCAGCTCACCACGGAGGGTTTTACAGGGGGCGATGGATAGCAATCAGCCCCAGCATTTT.

V gene TRBV20-1 combines with J gene TRBJ1-5; possible D gene TRBD1, 5 bases. The CDR3 extends over 13 amino acids. Germline-derived CDR1 and CDR2 are DFQATT and SNEGSKA (reference sequence). Trimming pared 3 bases from V and 7 bases from J, leaving 13 bases between. Written as DNA, the CDR3 is TGCAGTGCTAGTGGGGGTCAGATCCAGCCCCAGCATTTT. Translated: CSASGGQIQPQHF.

Turning to this clonotype: A much larger clone is a single base away; this may be a read error. V and J are TRBV4-3 and TRBJ2-3, with a possible D match to TRBD1 (6 bases). Germline V gene data show CDR1 as LGHNA and CDR2 as YSLEER. This CDR3 comprises 14 residues. CDR3 DNA: TGCACCAGCAGCCCCGGAGTACAGGGAAATACGCAGTATTTT. Its protein product is CTSSPGVQGNTQYF.

The V and J genes are TRBV11-2 and TRBJ2-7; TRBD2 matches at 14 bases. Germline V CDR1 and CDR2: SGHAT, FQNNGV. The CDR3 covers 18 residues. Trimming removed 5 bases from V and 8 bases from J; junction bases left unmatched: 17. The CDR3 nucleotides are TGTGCCAGCAGCATACGACTAGCGGGAGGGCCTTGGGTGTACAAGCAGTACTTC. Protein product: CASSIRLAGGPWVYKQYF.

In its sample, this clonotype was seen a few times. The chain has TRBV20-1 and TRBJ2-3; the D gene is possibly TRBD2 (6 bases). Per the germline V gene, CDR1 is DFQATT and CDR2 is SNEGSKA (reference sequence). Trimming shortened V by 3 bases and J by 7 bases, and 8 bases separated the two germline ends. The CDR3 sequence is 11 residues long. This CDR3 reads CSASGRNTQYF. The CDR3 DNA follows: TGCAGTGCTAGCGGGAGAAATACGCAGTATTTT.

V is TRBV20-1 and J is TRBJ1-1; possible D gene TRBD1, 5 bases. The CDR3 totals 14 residues. Trimming shortened V by 6 bases and J by 1 base, and 15 bases separated the two germline ends. Germline CDR1 DFQATT, CDR2 SNEGSKA (reference sequence). Here the CDR3 DNA reads TGCAGTGCCCCCCGGGGGGGACCGAACACTGAAGCTTTCTTT. Encoded protein: CSAPRGGPNTEAFF.

This clonotype came up many times. The chain has TRBV11-2 and TRBJ2-5; tentatively, D is TRBD2 (6 bases). This CDR3 is 15 amino acids long. Germline V gene lookup returns CDR1 SGHAT and CDR2 FQNNGV. Trimming left V 3 bases short and J 4 bases short, with 15 bases between. Here the CDR3 reads CASSFSVVGGETQYF. In DNA, the CDR3 is TGTGCCAGCAGCTTCTCGGTTGTGGGAGGAGAGACCCAGTACTTC. The full variable domain, rest sourced from reference TRBV11-2 and TRBJ2-5, is EAGVAQSPRYKIIEKRQSVAFWCNPISGHATLYWYQQILGQGPKLLIQFQNNGVVDDSQLPKDRFSAERLKGVDSTLKIQPAKLEDSAVYLCASSFSVVGGETQYFGPGTRLLVL.

Turning to this clonotype: Compared with germline, one end of the junction differs, possibly owing to a read error. The J gene is TRBJ2-3, the V gene TRBV6-5, with D perhaps assigned TRBD1 or TRBD2 (6 bases each). Germline CDR1 and CDR2: MNHEY and SVGAGI. The CDR3 is made up of 15 amino acids. For the CDR3, the DNA is TGTGCCAGCAGTTACTCGCAGGGGAGGACAGATACGCTGTATTTT. As protein: CASSYSQGRTDTLYF.

Note on this clonotype: The DNA is left out, because the CDR3 cannot be placed on it with certainty; the CDR3 is given as TCRdb lists it. The genes are TRBV6-6 and TRBJ2-2; TRBD2 is the table's D call, not checked against the DNA. The germline V gene has CDR1 MNHNY and CDR2 SVGAGI (reference sequence). Including both end residues, the CDR3 is 15 amino acids long. The CDR3 reads CASRERRYLPGSCFF.

A note on this clonotype: One base away lies a much larger clone, so this may be a sequencing read error. The V and J genes are TRBV5-6 and TRBJ1-1; TRBD1 matches at 9 bases. The CDR3 consists of 14 residues. In germline, CDR1 is SGHDT, CDR2 YYEEEE. DNA of the CDR3: TGTGCCAGCAGGGGGACAGGGTTGAACACTGAAGCTATCTTT. The encoded protein is CASRGTGLNTEAIF.

The rearrangement uses TRBV4-3 and TRBJ2-3, with 7 bases lining up with TRBD2. CDR1 is LGHNA, CDR2 YSLEER, per germline. V shed 4 bases, J shed 2 bases, and the junction held 12 bases outside the gene matches. The CDR3 runs to 17 residues. CDR3 sequence (DNA): TGCGCCAGCAGCCCCGATTCGGCGGGAGAACCCACAGATACGCAGTATTTT. Protein product: CASSPDSAGEPTDTQYF.

This clonotype was found once. CDR3 region: CASSAWVIANYGYTF. CDR3 in DNA: TGTGCCAGCAGCGCGTGGGTCATAGCTAACTATGGCTACACCTTC. This chain uses TRBV11-2 with TRBJ1-2, with D uncertain. Looked up from germline, CDR1 is SGHAT and CDR2 is FQNNGV. The CDR3 sequence is 15 residues long. The ends were cut back, 5 bases at V and 0 bases at J, with 13 bases in the middle.